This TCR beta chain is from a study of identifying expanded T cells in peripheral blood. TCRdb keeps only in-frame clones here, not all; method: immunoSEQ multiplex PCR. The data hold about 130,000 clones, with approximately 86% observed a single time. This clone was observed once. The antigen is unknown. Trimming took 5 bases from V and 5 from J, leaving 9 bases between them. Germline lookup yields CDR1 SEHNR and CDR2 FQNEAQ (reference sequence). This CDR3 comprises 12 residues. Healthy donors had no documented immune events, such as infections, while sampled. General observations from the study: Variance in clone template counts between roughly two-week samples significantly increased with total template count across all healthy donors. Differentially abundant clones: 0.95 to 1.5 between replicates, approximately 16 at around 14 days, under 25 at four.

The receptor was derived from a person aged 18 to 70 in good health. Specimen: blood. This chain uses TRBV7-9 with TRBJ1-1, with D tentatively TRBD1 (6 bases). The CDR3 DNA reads TGTGCCAGCAGCCGACAGGTAACTGAAGCTTTCTTT. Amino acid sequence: CASSRQVTEAFF.